Given below is one TCR delta chain in context. Its antigen is as yet unknown. This CDR3 is also generated by other DNA sequences in the sample. RNA was extracted from the cells and then reverse transcribed. The CDR3 regions were amplified by multiplex PCR from V-gene primers to a constant-region primer. With CATT, TCRdb re-called clones from the multiplex PCR reads. The data contain about 75,000 delta-chain clones, about 38% of them singletons. The sorted cells were CD3+ Vdelta1+ Vdelta2- thymocytes from alphabeta-depleted thymus. Between 98% and 99.6% of sorted thymocytes were Vdelta1+. Germline V lookup: CDR1 TSWWSYY, CDR2 QGS. CDR3 size: 18 residues. The V gene lost 0 bases and the J gene lost 7 bases, with 24 bases spanning the gap. This specimen comes from a study of Vδ1+ human thymocytes. Study-wide points: Thymic TRG and TRD repertoires appeared highly polyclonal, with Gaussian CDR3 length distributions. Bulk data may be misread because of unexpected Vdelta2 sequences.

Sequenced: Vdelta1+ gamma-delta thymocytes from the thymus. Subset here: FACS-sorted CD3+ TCRalphabeta- TCRVdelta1+ TCRVdelta2- thymocytes. This sequence was found in a boy in the first two years of life who had congenital heart surgery. V usage is TRDV1 and J usage is TRDJ1; D perhaps matches TRDD3 (5 bases). This CDR3 is CALGELRRIGLNRGKLIF. The CDR3 DNA follows: TGTGCTCTTGGGGAACTCAGGCGGATAGGCCTTAACCGGGGTAAACTCATCTTT.